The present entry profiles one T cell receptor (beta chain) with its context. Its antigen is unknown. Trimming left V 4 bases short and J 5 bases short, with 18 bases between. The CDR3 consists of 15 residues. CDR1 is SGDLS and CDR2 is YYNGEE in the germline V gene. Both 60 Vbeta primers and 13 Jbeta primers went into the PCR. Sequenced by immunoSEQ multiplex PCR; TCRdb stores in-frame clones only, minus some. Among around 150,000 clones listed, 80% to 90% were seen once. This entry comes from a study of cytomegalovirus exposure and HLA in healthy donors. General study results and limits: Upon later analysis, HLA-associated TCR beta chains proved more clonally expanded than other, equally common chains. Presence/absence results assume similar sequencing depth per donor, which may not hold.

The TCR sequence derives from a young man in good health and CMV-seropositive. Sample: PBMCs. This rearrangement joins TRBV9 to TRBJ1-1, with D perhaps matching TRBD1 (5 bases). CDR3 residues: CASSLGVREGTEAFF. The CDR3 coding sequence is TGTGCCAGCAGCCTAGGGGTCAGGGAGGGGACTGAAGCTTTCTTT.